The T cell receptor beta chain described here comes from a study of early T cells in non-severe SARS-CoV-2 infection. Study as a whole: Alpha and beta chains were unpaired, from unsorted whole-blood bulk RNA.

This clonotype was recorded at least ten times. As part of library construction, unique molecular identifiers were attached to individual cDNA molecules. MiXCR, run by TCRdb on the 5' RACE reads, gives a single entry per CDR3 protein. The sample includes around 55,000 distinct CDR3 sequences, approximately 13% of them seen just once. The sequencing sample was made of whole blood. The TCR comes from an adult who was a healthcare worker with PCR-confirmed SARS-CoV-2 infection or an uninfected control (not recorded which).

CDR3 amino acids: CASSEPGKGDRYTF. The CDR3 DNA is TGTGCCAGCAGTGAACCGGGGAAGGGCGATCGCTACACCTTC. The genes are TRBV6-1 and TRBJ1-2; no clear D gene. V lost 2 bases to trimming and J lost 9 bases, with 16 bases between them. The length of the CDR3 is 14 residues. The germline V gene encodes CDR1 MNHNS and CDR2 SASEGT.